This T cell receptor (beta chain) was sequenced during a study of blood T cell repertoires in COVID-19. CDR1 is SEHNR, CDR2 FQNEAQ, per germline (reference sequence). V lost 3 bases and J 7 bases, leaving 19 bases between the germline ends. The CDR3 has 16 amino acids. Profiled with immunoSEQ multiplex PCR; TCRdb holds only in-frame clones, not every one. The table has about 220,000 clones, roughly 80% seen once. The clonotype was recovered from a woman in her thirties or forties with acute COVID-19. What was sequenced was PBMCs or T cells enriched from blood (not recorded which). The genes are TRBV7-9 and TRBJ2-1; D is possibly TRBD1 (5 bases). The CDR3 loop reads CASSFRSRPGYNEQFF. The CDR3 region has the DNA TGTGCCAGCAGCTTTAGGTCCCGCCCAGGGTATAATGAGCAGTTCTTC. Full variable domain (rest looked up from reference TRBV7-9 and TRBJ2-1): DTGVSQNPRHKITKRGQNVTFRCDPISEHNRLYWYRQTLGQGPEFLTYFQNEAQLEKSRLLSDRFSAERPKGSFSTLEIQRTEQGDSAMYLCASSFRSRPGYNEQFFGPGTRLTVL.